The following is a T cell receptor beta chain sequence with its context. This record belongs to a study of blood T cell repertoires in COVID-19. Across the whole study: The United States, Italy and Spain provided the acute and convalescent COVID-19 samples.

Repertoires were generated with immunoSEQ multiplex PCR, while TCRdb's copy carries only in-frame clones and drops some. The sample includes roughly 400,000 clones, 85% to 90% of them seen just once. Germline V gene sequence: CDR1 MGHRA, CDR2 YSYEKL. The CDR3 has 18 amino acids. V was clipped by 4 bases and J by 0 bases; unmatched bases: 12. The TCR comes from a man younger than 40 who had recovered from COVID-19. Sequencing used PBMCs or T cells enriched from blood (not recorded which). The rearrangement uses TRBV4-1 and TRBJ2-1, with 7 bases lining up with TRBD2. The CDR3 is CASSRDTSVVSSYNEQFF. The CDR3 DNA reads TGCGCCAGCAGCCGAGACACTAGCGTCGTAAGCTCCTACAATGAGCAGTTCTTC.